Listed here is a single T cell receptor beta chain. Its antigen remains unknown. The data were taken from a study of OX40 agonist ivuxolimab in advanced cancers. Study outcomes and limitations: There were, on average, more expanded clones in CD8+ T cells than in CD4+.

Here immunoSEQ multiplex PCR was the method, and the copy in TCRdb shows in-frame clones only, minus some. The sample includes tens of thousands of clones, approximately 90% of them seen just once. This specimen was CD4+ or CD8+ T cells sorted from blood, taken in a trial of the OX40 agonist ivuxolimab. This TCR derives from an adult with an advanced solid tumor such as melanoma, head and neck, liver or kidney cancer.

The CDR3 bases are TGTGCCAGCAGTTTGTCTCCGGGCGGCGGCTACACCTTC. Protein product: CASSLSPGGGYTF. The chain couples TRBV27 to TRBJ1-2; no clear D gene. The CDR3 is made up of 13 amino acids. The V and J ends lost 3 bases and 8 bases respectively, with 13 bases between them. The V gene's germline CDR1 is MNHEY and CDR2 SMNVEV (reference sequence).